These T cell receptor beta chains were read from a single sample in a study of spatial heterogeneity in lung cancer. TCRdb passed the 5' RACE reads through MiXCR, listing each CDR3 protein once. The sample contains around 66,000 distinct CDR3 sequences, 6.3% of which appear only once. The specimen was PBMCs, collected at surgery. These receptors came from a female donor with early-stage non-small cell lung cancer. Both conserved end residues are part of each CDR3. D genes are given only for firm matches. The size field is filled for only some rows; it gives once, few, many or a size class.

CDR3 DNA	CDR3 protein	J gene	D gene	CDR3 length	clone size	V gene
TGTGCCAGCAGCAGCGACAAGGGGAGAGGGGCCTATAATTCACCCCTCCACTTT	CASSSDKGRGAYNSPLHF	TRBJ1-6	NA	18	many	TRBV4-2
TGTGCCAGCAGTGAAAAGAGGTCCACGAATGAAAAACTGTTTTTT	CASSEKRSTNEKLFF	TRBJ1-4	NA	15	few	TRBV2
TGTGCCAGCACCCCGGCCGTGGACAATCAGCCCCAGCATTTT	CASTPAVDNQPQHF	TRBJ1-5	NA	14	many	TRBV6-6
TGCGCCAGCCATCCTAGCGGGGGGGCCAGTACAGATACGCAGTATTTT	CASHPSGGASTDTQYF	TRBJ2-3	TRBD2	16	many	TRBV5-1
TGTGCCAGCTCACCCCAGGGAGGGGAGCAGGTCTATGGCTACACCTTC	CASSPQGGEQVYGYTF	TRBJ1-2	NA	16	many	TRBV18
TGTGCCAGCAGCGCCGTAGGGGGTTTACAGACCCAGTACTTC	CASSAVGGLQTQYF	TRBJ2-5	NA	14	NA	TRBV7-9
TGTGCCAGCGAGACAGGGCCCCACAGCAATCAGCCCCAGCATTTT	CASETGPHSNQPQHF	TRBJ1-5	TRBD1	15	few	TRBV6-1
TGTGCCAGCAGTACGACCCGGGGGCGCGAAGAGACCCAGTACTTC	CASSTTRGREETQYF	TRBJ2-5	NA	15	few	TRBV6-6
TGTGCCAGCGGAAAAGGTGGGGGATTGGAAAAACTGTTTTTT	CASGKGGGLEKLFF	TRBJ1-4	NA	14	many	TRBV28
TGTGCCAGCAGTGTTGGACAGGGGACAGATACGCAGTATTTT	CASSVGQGTDTQYF	TRBJ2-3	TRBD1	14	many	TRBV12-3/TRBV12-4
TGCGCCAGCAGCCCCCGGACAGGGAATAATTCACCCCTCCACTTT	CASSPRTGNNSPLHF	TRBJ1-6	TRBD1	15	many	TRBV5-1
TGCAGCGTAAGGGACAGCACTTCTTTGGGGAGTCAGCATTTT	CSVRDSTSLGSQHF	TRBJ1-5	TRBD1	14	many	TRBV29-1
TGTGCCAGCGGACCACAGGGTCTTGGTGGCTATGGCTACACCTTC	CASGPQGLGGYGYTF	TRBJ1-2	NA	15	NA	TRBV3-1
TGTGCCAGCAGCATGGGGGCAGGACAGCCCCAGCATTTT	CASSMGAGQPQHF	TRBJ1-5	NA	13	NA	TRBV7-2
TGTACCAGCAGCCAAGAAAACGGCTATGGCTACACCTTC	CTSSQENGYGYTF	TRBJ1-2	NA	13	NA	TRBV4-2
TGTGCCAGCAGCTTAGATCTTGGCGAGACCCAGTACTTC	CASSLDLGETQYF	TRBJ2-5	NA	13	many	TRBV7-3
TGCAGTGCTAGCGGCGGGAGGGACTACAATGAGCAGTTCTTC	CSASGGRDYNEQFF	TRBJ2-1	TRBD2	14	many	TRBV20-1
TGTGCCAGCAGCTTTATGGCGGGGGGATCCTACGAGCAGTACTTC	CASSFMAGGSYEQYF	TRBJ2-7	TRBD2	15	many	TRBV5-4
TGTGCCAGCAGCATGCTCGCTTCCACAGATACGCAGTATTTT	CASSMLASTDTQYF	TRBJ2-3	NA	14	many	TRBV7-2
TGCGCCAGCAGCCAAAGGGCCGGAGGCTATGGCTACACCTTC	CASSQRAGGYGYTF	TRBJ1-2	NA	14	few	TRBV4-1
TGCAGCGCTGGAGAGGGGGCAGATACGCAGTATTTT	CSAGEGADTQYF	TRBJ2-3	NA	12	many	TRBV29-1
TGTGCCAGCAGCCTGACGGATAATCCCTACAATGAGCAGTTCTTC	CASSLTDNPYNEQFF	TRBJ2-1	NA	15	few	TRBV7-2
TGTGCCAGCAGTTTACAGTCCTACAATGAGCAGTTCTTC	CASSLQSYNEQFF	TRBJ2-1	NA	13	once	TRBV28
TGTGCCAGCAGCTTAGCGCGAGGGGGAGAGACCCAGTACTTC	CASSLARGGETQYF	TRBJ2-5	NA	14	many	TRBV7-2
TGTGCCAGCAGCTTTCGCAGGGAAGTAGGTCAGCCCCAGCATTTT	CASSFRREVGQPQHF	TRBJ1-5	NA	15	many	TRBV7-8
TGCAGTGCAAATGTACAGGGATACATTCAGTACTTC	CSANVQGYIQYF	TRBJ2-4	NA	12	many	TRBV20-1
TGTGCCAGCAGCCCCGCAGGTTTTTCTACTGAAGCTTTCTTT	CASSPAGFSTEAFF	TRBJ1-1	NA	14	NA	TRBV12-3/TRBV12-4
TGCAGTGCTCCACTGGGCGGCTACACCTTC	CSAPLGGYTF	TRBJ1-2	NA	10	many	TRBV20-1
TGTGCCAGGCACATCCGGACTAGCGGGGCTGGGGCCAACGTCCTGACTTTC	CARHIRTSGAGANVLTF	TRBJ2-6	TRBD2	17	NA	TRBV2
TGTGCCAGCAGCGTAGAGCAGGGGAGATACAATGAGCAGTTCTTC	CASSVEQGRYNEQFF	TRBJ2-1	NA	15	NA	TRBV9
TGTGCCAGCAGCCAAGTAGCGGGAGGGCCTCATACGCAGTATTTT	CASSQVAGGPHTQYF	TRBJ2-3	TRBD2	15	NA	TRBV3-1
TGTGCCAGCAGTCATACAGCTAATAGCAATCAGCCCCAGCATTTT	CASSHTANSNQPQHF	TRBJ1-5	NA	15	many	TRBV7-2
TGTGCCAGCAGGGGAGGAGGGGGTGAGACTGAAGCTTTCTTT	CASRGGGGETEAFF	TRBJ1-1	NA	14	few	TRBV2
TGTGCCAGCAGCCAAGATTCATCCGGGCACAATGAAAAACTGTTTTTT	CASSQDSSGHNEKLFF	TRBJ1-4	NA	16	few	TRBV3-1
TGTGCCAGCTCACCACAGGGAGGGGGCGTGAATTCACCCCTCCACTTT	CASSPQGGGVNSPLHF	TRBJ1-6	TRBD1	16	NA	TRBV18
TGTGCCAGCTCAGCCATCACAGATACGCAGTATTTT	CASSAITDTQYF	TRBJ2-3	NA	12	few	TRBV18
TGTGCCAGCAGCTTATCAGGGGTCTATGGCTACACCTTC	CASSLSGVYGYTF	TRBJ1-2	NA	13	many	TRBV7-3
TGTGCCACCGGCCGTACAGGCAATCAGCCCCAGCATTTT	CATGRTGNQPQHF	TRBJ1-5	NA	13	NA	TRBV24-1
TGCAGTGCAACGCATCGGAGGGTCAGCAATCAGCCCCAGCATTTT	CSATHRRVSNQPQHF	TRBJ1-5	NA	15	few	TRBV20-1
TGTGCCAGCAGCCCGATCTGGGAAGGGGGCAATGAGCAGTTCTTC	CASSPIWEGGNEQFF	TRBJ2-1	NA	15	many	TRBV12-3/TRBV12-4
TGTGCCATCAGTGCGACAGGGCTGAGCAATCAGCCCCAGCATTTT	CAISATGLSNQPQHF	TRBJ1-5	TRBD1	15	many	TRBV10-3
TGTGCCAGCAGCCGCCGACTAGCGGGAGGCCTGGATACGCAGTATTTT	CASSRRLAGGLDTQYF	TRBJ2-3	TRBD2	16	many	TRBV14
TGTGCCAGCAGTTTGCCGGAGGGGTTCACTGAAGCTTTCTTT	CASSLPEGFTEAFF	TRBJ1-1	NA	14	NA	TRBV28
TGTGCCAGCAGCTTGGCCTCAGGGGATGAGCAGTTCTTC	CASSLASGDEQFF	TRBJ2-1	NA	13	many	TRBV5-6